The rows below give T cell receptor beta chains drawn from one sample of a study of Ad26.COV2.S vaccination and SARS-CoV-2 variants. The repertoire was sequenced with immunoSEQ multiplex PCR; TCRdb's copy has only in-frame clones and lacks some. The repertoire holds about 680,000 clones, with about 90% as singletons. The starting material was peripheral blood, obtained in a trial of Ad26.COV2.S vaccine versus placebo. All receptors come from a person between 18 and 59 years old who received the Ad26.COV2.S COVID-19 vaccine or a placebo. Each CDR3 is given with its conserved first and last residue. Size is stated for part of the rows, as once, few or many counts, or as a class when the clone is expanded.

clone_size	v_call	j_call	cdr3_aa
-	TRBV18	TRBJ2-6	CASSPVDSLSGANVLTF
-	TRBV15	TRBJ2-5	CATSREPRLAGIKETQYF
-	TRBV5-1	TRBJ2-3	CASALGQLTDTQYF
-	TRBV6-4	TRBJ2-1	CASSAAGSGPRPPSYNEQFF
-	TRBV9	TRBJ2-3	CASSVRLAEINTQYF
-	TRBV7-8	TRBJ2-3	CASSTGLSGTDTQYF
-	TRBV19	TRBJ2-2	CASSIPLGAGELFF
-	TRBV7-3	TRBJ2-6	CASSHSGGPNSGANVLTF
-	TRBV6-1	TRBJ1-2	CASSDRNRFIYGYTF
few	TRBV18	TRBJ1-4	CASSSGTGSEKLFF
-	TRBV29-1	TRBJ1-1	CSAWTGGTEAFF
once	TRBV4-3	TRBJ2-1	CASSHQRGGYNEQFF
-	TRBV19	TRBJ1-1	CASNRGWTEAFF
few	TRBV27	TRBJ2-7	CARPETRRTGNNEQYF
-	TRBV25-1	TRBJ1-6	CASRRGTDSPLHF
-	TRBV7-2	TRBJ2-3	CASSLAGTGPDTQYF
-	TRBV6-2/TRBV6-3	TRBJ1-2	CASSDTGLFSGYTF
-	TRBV24-1	TRBJ2-1	CATSDVSSGSGNEQFF
-	TRBV18	TRBJ2-5	CASSPQEGETQYF
-	TRBV4-2	TRBJ2-4	CASSPWPRPQDF
-	TRBV6-6	TRBJ2-1	CASSLEFNEQFF
-	TRBV6-2/TRBV6-3	TRBJ2-2	CASSPTGWTNTGELFF
-	TRBV19	TRBJ2-1	CASSIGLASGASYNEQFF
-	TRBV30	TRBJ1-2	CAFARTGGFWGYTF
-	TRBV3-1/TRBV3-2	TRBJ2-5	CASSQGQGPRKETQYF
-	TRBV6-1	TRBJ1-2	CASSGGFGYTF
few	TRBV6-4	TRBJ2-1	CASSEGSGGDNEQFF
-	TRBV14	TRBJ2-7	CASSHTGTVTYEQYF
-	TRBV2	TRBJ2-1	CASRLAGNEQFF
-	TRBV30	TRBJ1-2	CAWSVRGGLANYGYTF
-	TRBV29-1	TRBJ1-2	CSVVLVRGGGYTF
-	TRBV4-2	TRBJ2-5	CASSQDRTGDSTQYF
-	TRBV7-9	TRBJ1-2	CASSLTGGDGYTF
once	TRBV15	TRBJ2-4	CATSRTSGGAVAKNIQYF
-	TRBV7-8	TRBJ2-3	CASSLAPGLAGGPDTQYF
-	TRBV11-2	TRBJ2-7	CASSSVYRSIYEQYF
-	TRBV19	TRBJ1-2	CASTAGQGDYGYTF
-	TRBV11-2	TRBJ1-6	CASSFEGYRSPLHF
-	TRBV7-2	TRBJ2-7	CASSADTRGGEQYF
-	TRBV7-8	TRBJ1-5	CASGRQGRNQPQHF
-	TRBV10-2	TRBJ2-2	CASSHREGMNTGELFF
few	TRBV2	TRBJ2-5	CASSEGSGGAETQYF
few	TRBV12-3/TRBV12-4	TRBJ1-1	CASSSQGGTEAFF
-	TRBV5-1	TRBJ2-7	CASSLGQRAPYEQYF
-	TRBV3-1/TRBV3-2	TRBJ1-4	CASSLNGANEKLFF
-	TRBV12-3/TRBV12-4	TRBJ2-5	CASTSSGVETQYF
-	TRBV11-3	TRBJ2-1	CASSSPTGGEQFF
once	TRBV20-1	TRBJ1-2	CSASLDRASYGYTF
-	TRBV7-3	TRBJ2-3	CASSLTSGETDTQYF
-	TRBV5-4	TRBJ1-1	CASSLGVREAFF
-	TRBV29-1	TRBJ2-5	CSAEGFRSGRGQETQYF
-	TRBV27	TRBJ2-7	CASRESGRGYEQYF
-	TRBV4-2	TRBJ2-5	CASSKDAGVGETQYF
-	TRBV6-5	TRBJ1-4	CATTRNREVGEKLFF
-	TRBV7-7	TRBJ2-5	CASSLTGQGRQETQYF
-	TRBV3-1/TRBV3-2	TRBJ1-5	CASSQGDRGLLFQPQHF